The present T cell receptor beta chain was sequenced within a study of blood T cell repertoires in COVID-19. Study-level information: Material from acute and convalescent COVID-19 was sourced from the United States, Italy and Spain. T cells, B-cell-depleted T cells, or PBMCs supplied cDNA or gDNA.

The CDR3 has 14 residues. Per germline, CDR1 LGHNA and CDR2 YSLEER. J gave up 3 bases and V 4 bases, and 4 bases lay outside the gene matches. Data came from immunoSEQ multiplex PCR; TCRdb stores just in-frame clones and leaves some out. In the table there are 250,000 to 400,000 clones, about nine tenths of which are singletons. Sequencing was performed on peripheral blood. This rearrangement joins TRBV4-3 to TRBJ2-7, with 9 bases matching TRBD2. This TCR was recovered from a woman younger than 45 with COVID-19, enrolled during active disease. The CDR3 DNA reads TGCGCCAGCAGCCTTAGCGGGGGATTCTACGAGCAGTACTTC. Amino acid sequence: CASSLSGGFYEQYF.